A single sample is the source of the 15 T cell receptor beta chains below, sequenced in a study of blood T cells in healthy people across ages. It was with a sample-barcoded 5' primer and a J-beta primer mix that a second PCR of roughly 6 to 12 cycles was run. TCRdb fed the 5' RACE reads into MiXCR, producing one record per CDR3 protein. The sample shows about 800,000 distinct CDR3 sequences, 25% of them seen only once. These data were likewise used in another study, on T cells of mothers and their children.

The sample comprised blood. The receptors derive from a boy younger than 18 in good health.

The V and J genes are TRBV20-1 and TRBJ2-5; TRBD2 matches 12 bases. CDR3 length: 15 residues. The V gene's germline CDR1 is DFQATT and CDR2 SNEGSKA (reference sequence). Unmatched junction bases numbered 10, after V lost 8 bases and J lost 3 bases. CDR3 sequence (DNA): TGCAGTACTGATCATAGACTAGCGGGAGAAGAGACCCAGTACTTC. Translating gives CSTDHRLAGEETQYF.

DNA of the CDR3: TGCAGTGCTAGAGAGGAATGGGCCAACGTCCTGACTTTC. This gives the protein CSAREEWANVLTF. This chain links TRBV20-1 with TRBJ2-6; no clear D gene. CDR1 is DFQATT and CDR2 is SNEGSKA in the germline V gene (reference sequence). V was trimmed by 0 bases and J by 5 bases, leaving 5 bases between them. The CDR3 is 13 residues long.

This clonotype was counted between two and nine times. The J gene is TRBJ1-3, the V gene TRBV24-1; D uncertain. This CDR3 is 14 amino acids long. In germline, CDR1 is KGHDR, CDR2 SFDVKD. The V end lost 4 bases, the J end lost 7 bases, and 13 bases lay between the germline ends. The CDR3 bases are TGTGCCACCAGTGAGAGCGGAGGGCGGAACACCATATATTTT. This translates into CATSESGGRNTIYF.

This clonotype has just one count. The chain links TRBV20-1 to TRBJ2-2; D is possibly TRBD2 (7 bases). Germline CDR1 reads DFQATT; CDR2 reads SNEGSKA (reference sequence). V lost 3 bases, J lost 6 bases, and 14 bases lay in between. The CDR3 runs 14 residues. The chain's CDR3 is CSARKQGRAGELFF. For the CDR3, the DNA is TGCAGTGCTAGGAAGCAGGGGAGGGCCGGGGAGCTGTTTTTT.

V and J are TRBV2 and TRBJ1-4; 8 positions agree with TRBD1. CDR1 is SNHLY and CDR2 is FYNNEI in the germline V gene. The CDR3 has 15 residues. V was pared by 1 base and J by 11 bases, with 9 bases of the junction left unmatched. This chain's CDR3 is CASSEDRQGHYKLFF. The CDR3 DNA follows: TGTGCCAGCAGTGAAGACCGACAGGGGCACTACAAACTGTTTTTT.

The V and J genes are TRBV15 and TRBJ2-5; D is uncertain. The CDR3 consists of 15 residues. Trimming left V 0 bases short and J 7 bases short, with 15 bases between. CDR1 is LNHNV and CDR2 is YYDKDF in the germline V gene (reference sequence). DNA of the CDR3: TGTGCCACCAGCAGAGATAAACCGAACAAGTGGACCCAGTACTTC. Translation gives CATSRDKPNKWTQYF.

This clonotype appeared a few times. The chain employs TRBV4-1 and TRBJ2-1; D perhaps matches TRBD1 (6 bases). V was trimmed by 3 bases and J by 3 bases, leaving 15 bases between them. Looked up from germline, CDR1 is MGHRA and CDR2 is YSYEKL. The CDR3 runs to 16 residues. The CDR3 region is CASSQERGNFYNEQFF. CDR3 in DNA: TGCGCCAGCAGCCAGGAAAGGGGGAATTTCTACAATGAGCAGTTCTTC.

Only one count was recorded for this clonotype. J is TRBJ2-7 and V is TRBV20-1, with TRBD2 as a possible D gene (5 bases). CDR3 size: 10 residues. From germline, CDR1 is DFQATT and CDR2 SNEGSKA (reference sequence). The DNA of the CDR3 is TGCAGACCTCATGGGGAGGAGCAGTACTTC. It yields the protein CRPHGEEQYF.

The chain has TRBV6-6 and TRBJ1-2; tentative D call: TRBD1 (6 bases). CDR1 MNHNY and CDR2 SVGAGI come from the germline V gene (reference sequence). CDR3 length equals 13 residues. Trimming removed 4 bases at V and 5 bases at J, with 11 bases between. CDR3 coding DNA: TGTGCCAGCAGTTGGACAGACTTGTATGGCTACACCTTC. Amino acid sequence: CASSWTDLYGYTF.

V usage is TRBV7-6 and J usage is TRBJ2-2, with 8 positions matching TRBD1. With 5 bases clipped from V and 0 bases from J, the junction kept 2 bases outside the gene matches. This CDR3 has 15 residues. The germline V gene encodes CDR1 SGHVS and CDR2 FNYEAQ. CDR3 protein: CASSQGQANTGELFF. The CDR3 nucleotides are TGTGCCAGCAGCCAGGGACAGGCGAACACCGGGGAGCTGTTTTTT.

This clonotype came up a few times. The chain recombines TRBV29-1 with TRBJ2-7, with 9 bases fitting TRBD2. The CDR3 runs 13 residues. Per the germline V gene, CDR1 is SQVTM and CDR2 is ANQGSEA. V lost 4 bases to trimming and J lost 3 bases; unmatched junction nucleotides: 4. The CDR3 DNA is TGCAGCGTTGTTCTAGCGGGGTTCTACGAGCAGTACTTC. Its protein is CSVVLAGFYEQYF.

The V call is TRBV7-2, the J call TRBJ2-3; D is uncertain. V lost 0 bases and J lost 4, with 11 bases in between. CDR1 and CDR2 (germline): SGHTA, FQGNSA. The CDR3 totals 15 residues. The CDR3 region has the DNA TGTGCCAGCAGCTTAGCGAACCCGGGTTCAGATACGCAGTATTTT. Encoded protein: CASSLANPGSDTQYF.

The chain links TRBV4-1 to TRBJ2-7; TRBD1 matches at 11 bases. Germline V lookup: CDR1 MGHRA, CDR2 YSYEKL. V trimming: 1 base; J trimming: 2 bases; junction bases outside the gene matches: 4. CDR3 size: 16 residues. The CDR3, as DNA: TGCGCCAGCAGCCAAGGGACAGGGGGCCGGACCTACGAGCAGTACTTC. Amino acids: CASSQGTGGRTYEQYF.

This clonotype came up a few times. V usage is TRBV28 and J usage is TRBJ2-3; 8 nucleotides match TRBD1. With the DNA end fitting TRBJ1-5 better, the J assignment may be wrong. This CDR3 has 16 residues. Germline loops: CDR1 MDHEN, CDR2 SYDVKM. The chain's CDR3 is CASTSTVGQGTDTQHF. In DNA, the CDR3 is TGTGCCAGCACTAGTACTGTCGGACAGGGCACAGATACGCAGCATTTT.

The chain combines TRBV19 with TRBJ2-7, with D possibly being TRBD1 (5 bases). Deletions cut 6 bases from V and 4 bases from J, with 13 bases between. The CDR3 has 13 amino acids. Germline CDR1 is LNHDA and CDR2 is SQIVND (reference sequence). The CDR3: CASRPNQGYEQYF. In DNA form, the CDR3 reads TGTGCCAGTAGACCTAATCAGGGTTACGAGCAGTACTTC.